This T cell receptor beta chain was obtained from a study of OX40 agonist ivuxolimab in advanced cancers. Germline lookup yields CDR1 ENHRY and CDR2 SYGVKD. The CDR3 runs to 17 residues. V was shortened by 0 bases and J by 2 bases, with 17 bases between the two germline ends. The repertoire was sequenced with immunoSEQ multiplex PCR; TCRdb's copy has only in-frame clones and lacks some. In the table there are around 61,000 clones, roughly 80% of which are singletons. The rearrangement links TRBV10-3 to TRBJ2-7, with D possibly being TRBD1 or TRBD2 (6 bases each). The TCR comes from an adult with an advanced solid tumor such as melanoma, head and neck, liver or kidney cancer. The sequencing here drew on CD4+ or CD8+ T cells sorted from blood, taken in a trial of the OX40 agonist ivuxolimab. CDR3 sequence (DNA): TGTGCCATCAGTGAGTCCGGGGGCCAGGGTAGGGCCTACGAGCAGTACTTC. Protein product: CAISESGGQGRAYEQYF.